Given below is one T cell receptor beta chain in context. These data are taken from a study of cytomegalovirus exposure and HLA in healthy donors. PCR primers comprised 60 Vbeta and 13 Jbeta primers. Produced via immunoSEQ multiplex PCR; TCRdb's table is partial and in-frame only. This sample yields around 220,000 clones, of which 60% to 80% are seen a single time; under 2% belongs to the top ten. The CDR3 is 12 residues long. V lost 1 base and J 5 bases, leaving 4 bases between the germline ends. Germline CDR1 and CDR2: SGHVS and FQNEAQ. This rearrangement joins TRBV7-8 to TRBJ2-3; D not resolved. Sequenced input: PBMCs. The receptor was isolated from a woman under 40 in good health and CMV-seronegative. The DNA of the CDR3 is TGTGCCAGCAGCTTAGGAGTAGATACGCAGTATTTT. Protein: CASSLGVDTQYF.